A single sample gave rise to the 18 T cell receptor beta chains below, sequenced in a study of cytomegalovirus exposure and HLA in healthy donors. It was with 60 Vbeta and 13 Jbeta primers that the PCR ran. Sequencing used immunoSEQ multiplex PCR; TCRdb keeps in-frame clones, though not all of them. Listed are about 140,000 clones; about 2.3% falls within the top ten. The specimen was PBMCs. Receptor source: a woman younger than 30 in good health and CMV-seronegative.

V gene TRBV19 combines with J gene TRBJ2-7, with TRBD1 matching 7 bases. CDR3 size: 13 residues. J was trimmed by 3 bases and V by 10 bases; bases with no gene match: 9. Germline V lookup: CDR1 LNHDA, CDR2 SQIVND (reference sequence). CDR3 DNA: TGTGCCACATCAACAGGGGCTTACTACGAGCAGTACTTC. It is translated as CATSTGAYYEQYF. Complete variable domain (other parts from reference TRBV19 and TRBJ2-7): DGGITQSPKYLFRKEGQNVTLSCEQNLNHDAMYWYRQDPGQGLRLIYYSQIVNDFQKGDIAEGYSVSREKKESFPLTVTSAQKNPTAFYLCATSTGAYYEQYFGPGTRLTVT.

This rearrangement joins TRBV15 to TRBJ2-1, with D maybe TRBD1 (5 bases). The CDR3 length is 14 residues. V lost 0 bases, J lost 7 bases, and 10 bases lay in between. Germline CDR1 LNHNV, CDR2 YYDKDF (reference sequence). CDR3 sequence reads: CATSRDRTNNEQFF. Written as DNA, the CDR3 is TGTGCCACCAGCAGAGACCGGACAAATAATGAGCAGTTCTTC.

DNA of the CDR3: TGCGCCAGCAGCTTGATACAGGGGGTTGAGACCCAGTACTTC. Residues: CASSLIQGVETQYF. V and J are TRBV5-1 and TRBJ2-5, with TRBD1 matching 8 bases. Germline CDR1 and CDR2: SGHRS and YFSETQ. The V gene end was trimmed by 1 base and the J gene end by 5 bases; junction bases not matched to a gene: 4. The CDR3 runs to 14 residues.

This sequence joins TRBV7-3 and TRBJ1-1; D may be TRBD1 (5 bases). Trimming cost V 2 bases and J 4 bases, with 8 bases left between them. There are 13 residues in the CDR3. Germline V gene sequence: CDR1 SGHTA, CDR2 FQGTGA. The CDR3 sequence: CASSLGAGTEAFF. The CDR3 DNA sequence: TGTGCCAGCAGCTTAGGGGCAGGCACTGAAGCTTTCTTT.

The V and J genes are TRBV27 and TRBJ1-1; 7 bases fit TRBD1. This CDR3 spans 13 amino acids. The junction had 10 bases not matched to a gene; V was cut back by 5 bases and J by 10 bases. CDR1 and CDR2 from the germline V gene are MNHEY and SMNVEV (reference sequence). The CDR3 DNA reads TGTGCCAGCAGTCTCACGACAGGGCAGGTAGCTTTCTTT. This gives the protein CASSLTTGQVAFF.

The chain uses TRBV4-2 and TRBJ2-1, with 9 bases aligning to TRBD2. CDR1 is LGHNA, CDR2 YNFKEQ, per germline. The CDR3 loop spans 14 amino acids. The junction had 3 bases not matched to a gene; V was cut back by 0 bases and J by 9 bases. CDR3 bases: TGTGCCAGCAGCCAAGAGCGGGAGGGCCTTGAGCAGTTCTTC. Amino acids: CASSQEREGLEQFF.

The V call is TRBV5-4, the J call TRBJ2-3, with 8 nucleotides matching TRBD1. J was trimmed by 0 bases and V by 3 bases; bases with no gene match: 3. The CDR3 spans 15 residues. Germline V CDR1 and CDR2: SGHNT, YYREEE (reference sequence). The CDR3 spells CASSSDRGSTDTQYF. CDR3 nucleotides: TGTGCCAGCAGCTCCGACAGGGGAAGCACAGATACGCAGTATTTT.

The V call is TRBV6-1, the J call TRBJ2-2, with 8 bases identical to TRBD1. This CDR3 is built from 19 residues. V was pared by 2 bases and J by 4 bases, with 15 bases of the junction left unmatched. The germline V gene encodes CDR1 MNHNS and CDR2 SASEGT. The CDR3, as DNA: TGTGCCAGCAGTGAATTACTTATGGCGGCAGGGGGCCTCACCGGGGAGCTGTTTTTT. Translation gives CASSELLMAAGGLTGELFF.

V gene TRBV19 combines with J gene TRBJ2-5; 12 positions match TRBD1. The J call may be faulty, since TRBJ2-7 better matches the DNA end. The CDR3 consists of 16 residues. Germline lookup yields CDR1 LNHDA and CDR2 SQIVND (reference sequence). The CDR3 coding sequence is TGTGCCAGTAGTCCTACCGGGACAGGGGGCGCGTACGAGCAGTACTTC. Its protein is CASSPTGTGGAYEQYF.

For the CDR3, the DNA is TGCGCCAGCAGCTTGGCCCCAGGCGATAGCAATCAGCCCCAGCATTTT. Its protein product is CASSLAPGDSNQPQHF. The V gene is TRBV5-1, the J gene TRBJ1-5; D gene uncertain. V lost 0 bases and J lost 0, with 10 bases in between. This CDR3 is 16 amino acids long. Looked up from germline, CDR1 is SGHRS and CDR2 is YFSETQ.

The chain links TRBV5-4 to TRBJ2-5, with a possible D match to TRBD2 (6 bases). Trimming removed 7 bases from V and 4 bases from J, with 14 bases in between. The CDR3 is made up of 13 amino acids. The germline CDR1 and CDR2 sequences are SGHNT and YYREEE (reference sequence). The CDR3 loop reads CASGGAGIETQYF. Written as DNA, the CDR3 is TGTGCCAGCGGAGGGGCAGGGATAGAGACCCAGTACTTC.

The rearrangement links TRBV2 to TRBJ1-1; unclear D gene. This CDR3 is 11 amino acids long. The germline V and J ends were trimmed by 7 bases and 5 bases, with 8 bases remaining between them. Germline loops: CDR1 SNHLY, CDR2 FYNNEI. CDR3 protein: CASIGWTEAFF. The CDR3 bases are TGTGCCAGCATCGGGTGGACTGAAGCTTTCTTT.

The CDR3 region has the DNA TGTGCCAGCAGCTTGGCTAGTTCCTACAATGAGCAGTTCTTC. It translates to CASSLASSYNEQFF. V is TRBV5-4 and J is TRBJ2-1; D not certain. Trimming shortened V by 0 bases and J by 1 base, and 5 bases separated the two germline ends. The germline V gene has CDR1 SGHNT and CDR2 YYREEE (reference sequence). There are 14 residues in the CDR3.

V and J are TRBV4-3 and TRBJ1-4; unclear D gene. This CDR3 is 15 amino acids long. Germline CDR1 and CDR2: LGHNA and YSLEER. V was pared by 1 base and J by 5 bases, with 11 bases between. This CDR3 reads CASSQGTSANEKLFF. The CDR3 DNA reads as TGCGCCAGCAGCCAAGGAACCTCAGCGAATGAAAAACTGTTTTTT.

V is TRBV25-1 and J is TRBJ2-1, with D hard to call. V was shortened by 0 bases and J by 7 bases, with 16 bases between the two germline ends. The CDR3 has 16 amino acids. Per germline, CDR1 MGHDK and CDR2 SYGVNS. CDR3: CASSEYSPSLVNEQFF. The CDR3 nucleotides read TGTGCCAGCAGTGAATATAGCCCTAGTTTGGTGAATGAGCAGTTCTTC.

The V and J genes are TRBV5-4 and TRBJ1-2; the match to TRBD1 covers 7 bases. J lost 6 bases, V lost 2 bases, and 4 bases had no gene match. The CDR3 runs to 13 residues. CDR1 SGHNT and CDR2 YYREEE come from the germline V gene (reference sequence). The CDR3 nucleotides are TGTGCCAGCAGCTTTACAGGGGAAAATGGCTACACCTTC. Translating gives CASSFTGENGYTF.

The chain carries TRBV30 and TRBJ2-5; D not resolved. CDR1 GTSNPN and CDR2 SVGIG come from the germline V gene (reference sequence). V was shortened by 5 bases and J by 4 bases, with 11 bases between the two germline ends. The CDR3 contains 12 residues. CDR3 in amino acids: CAWGSRRETQYF. The CDR3, as DNA: TGTGCCTGGGGCTCCAGAAGAGAGACCCAGTACTTC.

The rearrangement joins TRBV7-3 to TRBJ2-3, with D tentatively TRBD2 (5 bases). Looked up from germline, CDR1 is SGHTA and CDR2 is FQGTGA. This CDR3 region has 14 residues. With 0 bases removed from V and 4 bases from J, the gap between germline ends came to 8 bases. CDR3 sequence (DNA): TGTGCCAGCAGCTTAACGTTCGGGGCAGATACGCAGTATTTT. Translated: CASSLTFGADTQYF.